Here is one T cell receptor beta chain with its context. A read error may be the cause here, since a much bigger clone is one base away. For the second PCR, which ran for about 6 to 12 cycles, a sample-barcoded 5' primer and a J-beta primer mix were used. TCRdb fed the 5' RACE reads into MiXCR, producing one record per CDR3 protein. The sample consists of 630,000 or so distinct CDR3 sequences, about 30% of them appearing once. The sample originates from a study of blood T cells in healthy people across ages. Germline V gives CDR1 SGHTA, CDR2 FQGNSA. The CDR3 loop spans 14 amino acids. V was clipped by 3 bases and J by 7 bases, with 12 bases between them.

The sequence derives from a woman older than 75 in good health. The chain uses TRBV7-2 and TRBJ1-4; weak D call: TRBD1 (6 bases). Sequencing was done on a sample of blood. For the CDR3, the DNA is TGTGCCAGCAGCTTTGGTGGCAGGGGTGAAAAACTGTTTTTT. This codes for CASSFGGRGEKLFF.